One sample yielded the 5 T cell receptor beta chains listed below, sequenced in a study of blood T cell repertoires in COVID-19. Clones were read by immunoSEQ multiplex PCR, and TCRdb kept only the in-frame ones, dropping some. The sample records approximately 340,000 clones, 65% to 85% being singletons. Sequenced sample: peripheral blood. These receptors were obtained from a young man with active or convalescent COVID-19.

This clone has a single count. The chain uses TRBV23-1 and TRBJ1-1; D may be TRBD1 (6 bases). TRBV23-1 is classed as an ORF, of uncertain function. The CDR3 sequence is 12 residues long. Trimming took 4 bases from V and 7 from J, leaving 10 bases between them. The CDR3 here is CASSPSTGEAFF. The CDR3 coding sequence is TGCGCCAGCAGTCCGTCGACAGGTGAAGCTTTCTTT.

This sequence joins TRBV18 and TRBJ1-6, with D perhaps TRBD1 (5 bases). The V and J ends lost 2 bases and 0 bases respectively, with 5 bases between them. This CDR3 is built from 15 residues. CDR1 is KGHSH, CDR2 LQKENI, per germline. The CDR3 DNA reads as TGTGCCAGCTCACCAGACAGCTCCTATAATTCACCCCTCCACTTT. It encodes CASSPDSSYNSPLHF. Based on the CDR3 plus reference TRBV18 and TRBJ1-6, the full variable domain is NAGVMQNPRHLVRRRGQEARLRCSPMKGHSHVYWYRQLPEEGLKFMVYLQKENIIDESGMPKERFSAEFPKEGPSILRIQQVVRGDSAAYFCASSPDSSYNSPLHFGNGTRLTVT.

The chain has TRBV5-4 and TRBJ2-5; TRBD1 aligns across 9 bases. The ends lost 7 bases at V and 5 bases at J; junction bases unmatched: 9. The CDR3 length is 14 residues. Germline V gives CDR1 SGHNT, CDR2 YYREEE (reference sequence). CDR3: CASQEQGAAETQYF. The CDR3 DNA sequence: TGTGCCAGCCAAGAACAGGGGGCTGCGGAGACCCAGTACTTC.

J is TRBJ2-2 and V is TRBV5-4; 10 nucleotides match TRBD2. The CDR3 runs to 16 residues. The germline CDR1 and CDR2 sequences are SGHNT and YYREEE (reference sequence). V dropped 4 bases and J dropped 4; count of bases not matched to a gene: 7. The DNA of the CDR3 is TGTGCCAGCAGCGCGCTAGCGGGAGATACCACCGGGGAGCTGTTTTTT. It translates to CASSALAGDTTGELFF.

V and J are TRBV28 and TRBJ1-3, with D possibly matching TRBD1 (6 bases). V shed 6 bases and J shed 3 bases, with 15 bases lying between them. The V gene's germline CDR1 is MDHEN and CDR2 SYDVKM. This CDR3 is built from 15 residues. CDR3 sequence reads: CASSGNREGGNTIYF. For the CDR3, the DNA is TGTGCCAGCAGCGGGAACAGGGAGGGTGGAAACACCATATATTTT.